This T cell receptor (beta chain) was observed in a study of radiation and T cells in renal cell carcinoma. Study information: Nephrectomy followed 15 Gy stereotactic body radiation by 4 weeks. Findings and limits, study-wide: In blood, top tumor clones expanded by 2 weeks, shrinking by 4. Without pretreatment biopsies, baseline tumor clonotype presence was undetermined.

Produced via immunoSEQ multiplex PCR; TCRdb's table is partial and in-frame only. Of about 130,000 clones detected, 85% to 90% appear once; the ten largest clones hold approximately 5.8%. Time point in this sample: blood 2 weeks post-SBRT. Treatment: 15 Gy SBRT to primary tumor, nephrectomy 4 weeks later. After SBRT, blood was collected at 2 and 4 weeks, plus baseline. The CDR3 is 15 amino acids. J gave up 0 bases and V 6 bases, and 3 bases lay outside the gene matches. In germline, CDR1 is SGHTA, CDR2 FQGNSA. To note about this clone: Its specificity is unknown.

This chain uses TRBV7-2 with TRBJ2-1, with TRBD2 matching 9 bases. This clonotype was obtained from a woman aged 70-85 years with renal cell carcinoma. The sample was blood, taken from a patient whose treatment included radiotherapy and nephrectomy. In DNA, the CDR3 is TGTGCCAGCAGAGGTAGCGGGGGCTCCTACAATGAGCAGTTCTTC. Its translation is CASRGSGGSYNEQFF.